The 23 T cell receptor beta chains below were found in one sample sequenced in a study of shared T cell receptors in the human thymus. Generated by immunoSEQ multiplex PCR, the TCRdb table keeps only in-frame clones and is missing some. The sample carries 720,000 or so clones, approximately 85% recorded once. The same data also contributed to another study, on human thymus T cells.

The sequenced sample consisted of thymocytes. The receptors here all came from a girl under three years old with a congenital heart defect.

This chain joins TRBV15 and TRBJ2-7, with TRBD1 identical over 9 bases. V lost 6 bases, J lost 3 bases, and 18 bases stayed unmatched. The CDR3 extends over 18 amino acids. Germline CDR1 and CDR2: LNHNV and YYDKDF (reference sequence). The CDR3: CATSPPGQGLSGDYEQYF. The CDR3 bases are TGTGCCACCAGTCCACCGGGACAGGGCCTTTCAGGGGACTACGAGCAGTACTTC.

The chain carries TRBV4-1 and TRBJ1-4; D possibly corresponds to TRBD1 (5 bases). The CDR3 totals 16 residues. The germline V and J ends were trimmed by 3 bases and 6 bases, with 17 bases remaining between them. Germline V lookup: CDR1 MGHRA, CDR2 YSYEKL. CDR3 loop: CASSQTQGSKDEKLFF. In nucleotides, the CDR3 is TGCGCCAGCAGCCAGACCCAGGGAAGCAAGGATGAAAAACTGTTTTTT.

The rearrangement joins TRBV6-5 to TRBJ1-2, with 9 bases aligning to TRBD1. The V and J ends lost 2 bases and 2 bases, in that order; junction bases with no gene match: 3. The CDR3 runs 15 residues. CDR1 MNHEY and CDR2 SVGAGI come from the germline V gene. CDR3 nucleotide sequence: TGTGCCAGCAGTTACCCGGGACAGGGAAACTATGGCTACACCTTC. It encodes CASSYPGQGNYGYTF.

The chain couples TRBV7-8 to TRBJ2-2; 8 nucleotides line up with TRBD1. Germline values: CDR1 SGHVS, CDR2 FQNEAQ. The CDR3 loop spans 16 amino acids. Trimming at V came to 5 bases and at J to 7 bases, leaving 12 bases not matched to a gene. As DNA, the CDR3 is TGTGCCAGCAGCCGTCTCAGGGGGCTTGGTTTCGGGGAGCTGTTTTTT. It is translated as CASSRLRGLGFGELFF. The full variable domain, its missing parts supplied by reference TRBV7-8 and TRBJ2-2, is GAGVSQSPRYKVAKRGQDVALRCDPISGHVSLFWYQQALGQGPEFLTYFQNEAQLDKSGLPSDRFFAERPEGSVSTLKIQRTQQEDSAVYLCASSRLRGLGFGELFFGEGSRLTVL.

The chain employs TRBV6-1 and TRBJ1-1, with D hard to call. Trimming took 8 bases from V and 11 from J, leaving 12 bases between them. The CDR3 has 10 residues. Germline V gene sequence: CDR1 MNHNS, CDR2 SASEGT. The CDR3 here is CASHRGWAFF. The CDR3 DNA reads TGTGCCAGCCATCGGGGTTGGGCTTTCTTT.

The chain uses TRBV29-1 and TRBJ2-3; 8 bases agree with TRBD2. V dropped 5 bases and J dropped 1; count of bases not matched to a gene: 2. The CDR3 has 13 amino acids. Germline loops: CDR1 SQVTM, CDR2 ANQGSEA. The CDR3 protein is CSVPAGGTDTQYF. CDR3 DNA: TGCAGCGTTCCAGCGGGGGGCACAGATACGCAGTATTTT.

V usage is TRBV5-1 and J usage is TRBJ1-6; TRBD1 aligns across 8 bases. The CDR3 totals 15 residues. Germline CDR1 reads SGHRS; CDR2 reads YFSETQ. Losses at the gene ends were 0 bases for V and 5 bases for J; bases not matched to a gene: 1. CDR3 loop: CASSLADRDNSPLHF. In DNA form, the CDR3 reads TGCGCCAGCAGCTTGGCGGACAGGGATAATTCACCCCTCCACTTT.

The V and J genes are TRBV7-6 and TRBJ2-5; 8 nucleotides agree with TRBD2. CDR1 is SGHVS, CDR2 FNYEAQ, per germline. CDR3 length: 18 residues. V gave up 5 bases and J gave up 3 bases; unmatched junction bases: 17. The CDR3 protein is CASSPIRSDGGGKETQYF. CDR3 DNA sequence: TGTGCCAGCAGCCCAATTCGGTCCGACGGGGGGGGAAAAGAGACCCAGTACTTC.

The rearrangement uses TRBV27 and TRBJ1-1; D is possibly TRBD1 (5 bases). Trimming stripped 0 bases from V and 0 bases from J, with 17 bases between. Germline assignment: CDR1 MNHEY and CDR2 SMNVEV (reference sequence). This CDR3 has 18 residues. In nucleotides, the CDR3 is TGTGCCAGCAGTTTATCGATGGGGGGGGATAAAATGAACACTGAAGCTTTCTTT. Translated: CASSLSMGGDKMNTEAFF.

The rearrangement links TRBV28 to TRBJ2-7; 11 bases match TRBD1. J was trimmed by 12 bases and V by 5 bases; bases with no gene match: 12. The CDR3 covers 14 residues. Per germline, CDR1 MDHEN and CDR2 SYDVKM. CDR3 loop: CASSLGQGAWGGYF. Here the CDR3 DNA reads TGTGCCAGCAGTCTCGGACAGGGGGCCTGGGGTGGGTACTTC.

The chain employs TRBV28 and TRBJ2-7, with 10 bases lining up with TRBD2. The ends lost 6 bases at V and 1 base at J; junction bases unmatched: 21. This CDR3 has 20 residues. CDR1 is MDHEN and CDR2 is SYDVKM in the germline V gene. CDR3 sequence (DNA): TGTGCCAGCAGCCATATTCGGGATTGTGGATATAGCGGGGGGTCCTACGAGCAGTACTTC. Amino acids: CASSHIRDCGYSGGSYEQYF.

The CDR3 DNA reads TGTGCCAGCACCTCCGCCCCGGGACAGGGGTCCACAGATACGCAGTATTTT. Translating it yields CASTSAPGQGSTDTQYF. The chain recombines TRBV27 with TRBJ2-3, with 10 bases lining up with TRBD1. Germline V gene sequence: CDR1 MNHEY, CDR2 SMNVEV (reference sequence). J was trimmed by 2 bases and V by 7 bases; bases with no gene match: 12. There are 17 residues in the CDR3.

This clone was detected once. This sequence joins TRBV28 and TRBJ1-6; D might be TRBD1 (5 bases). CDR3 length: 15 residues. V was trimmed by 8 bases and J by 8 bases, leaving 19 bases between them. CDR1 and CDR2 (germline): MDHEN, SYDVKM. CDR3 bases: TGTGCCAGCTCCCCCAGGGCAAAACCCTATTCACCCCTCCACTTT. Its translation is CASSPRAKPYSPLHF. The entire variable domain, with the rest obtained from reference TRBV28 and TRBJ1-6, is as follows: DVKVTQSSRYLVKRTGEKVFLECVQDMDHENMFWYRQDPGLGLRLIYFSYDVKMKEKGDIPEGYSVSREKKERFSLILESASTNQTSMYLCASSPRAKPYSPLHFGNGTRLTVT.

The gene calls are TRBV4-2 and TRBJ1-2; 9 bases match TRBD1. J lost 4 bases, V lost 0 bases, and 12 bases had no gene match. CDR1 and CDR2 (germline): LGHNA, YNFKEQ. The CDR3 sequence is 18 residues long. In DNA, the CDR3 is TGTGCCAGCAGCCAAGAGGTACAGGGGGCCGACACGTTCTATGGCTACACCTTC. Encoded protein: CASSQEVQGADTFYGYTF.

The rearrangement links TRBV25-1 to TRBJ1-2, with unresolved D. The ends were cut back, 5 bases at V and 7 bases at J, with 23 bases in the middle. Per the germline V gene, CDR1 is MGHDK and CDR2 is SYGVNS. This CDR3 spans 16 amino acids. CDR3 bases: TGTGCCAGCAGTACCCCCGAGGAACGTACGGTGGCTGGCTACACCTTC. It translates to CASSTPEERTVAGYTF.

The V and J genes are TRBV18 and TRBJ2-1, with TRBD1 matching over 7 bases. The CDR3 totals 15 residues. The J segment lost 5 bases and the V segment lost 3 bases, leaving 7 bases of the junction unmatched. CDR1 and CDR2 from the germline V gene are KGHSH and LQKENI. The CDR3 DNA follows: TGTGCCAGCTCACCCGGGACAGACTTTAACAATGAGCAGTTCTTC. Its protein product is CASSPGTDFNNEQFF. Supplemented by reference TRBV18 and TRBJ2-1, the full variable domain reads NAGVMQNPRHLVRRRGQEARLRCSPMKGHSHVYWYRQLPEEGLKFMVYLQKENIIDESGMPKERFSAEFPKEGPSILRIQQVVRGDSAAYFCASSPGTDFNNEQFFGPGTRLTVL.

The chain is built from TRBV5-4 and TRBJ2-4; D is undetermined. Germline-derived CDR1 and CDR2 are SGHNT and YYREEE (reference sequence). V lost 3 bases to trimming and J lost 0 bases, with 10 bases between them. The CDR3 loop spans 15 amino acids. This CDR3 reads CASSSSTVAKNIQYF. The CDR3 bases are TGTGCCAGCAGCTCATCGACTGTAGCCAAAAACATTCAGTACTTC.

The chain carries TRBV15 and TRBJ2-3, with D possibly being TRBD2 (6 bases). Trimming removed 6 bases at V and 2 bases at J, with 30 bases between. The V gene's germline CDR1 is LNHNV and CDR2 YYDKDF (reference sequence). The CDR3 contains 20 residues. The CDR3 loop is CATRGRYKGRDNFNTDTQYF. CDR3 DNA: TGTGCCACCAGGGGGAGGTATAAGGGTCGCGACAATTTTAACACAGATACGCAGTATTTT.

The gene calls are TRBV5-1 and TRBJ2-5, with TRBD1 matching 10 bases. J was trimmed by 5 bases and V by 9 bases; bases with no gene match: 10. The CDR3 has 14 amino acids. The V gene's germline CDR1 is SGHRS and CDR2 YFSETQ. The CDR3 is CATQRTGGRETQYF. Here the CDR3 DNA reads TGCGCCACCCAGAGGACAGGGGGGCGGGAGACCCAGTACTTC.

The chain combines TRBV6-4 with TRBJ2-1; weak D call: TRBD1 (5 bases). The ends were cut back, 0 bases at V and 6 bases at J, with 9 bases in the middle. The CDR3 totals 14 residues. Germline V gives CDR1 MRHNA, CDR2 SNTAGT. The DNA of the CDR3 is TGTGCCAGCAGTGACTCAACGACAGCCAATGAGCAGTTCTTC. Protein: CASSDSTTANEQFF.

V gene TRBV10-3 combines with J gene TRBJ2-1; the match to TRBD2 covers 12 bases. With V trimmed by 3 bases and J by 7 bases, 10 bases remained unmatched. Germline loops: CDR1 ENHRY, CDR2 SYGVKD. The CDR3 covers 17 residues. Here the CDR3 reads CAISDGATSGGRNEQFF. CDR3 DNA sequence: TGTGCCATCAGTGACGGAGCCACTAGCGGGGGGCGGAATGAGCAGTTCTTC.

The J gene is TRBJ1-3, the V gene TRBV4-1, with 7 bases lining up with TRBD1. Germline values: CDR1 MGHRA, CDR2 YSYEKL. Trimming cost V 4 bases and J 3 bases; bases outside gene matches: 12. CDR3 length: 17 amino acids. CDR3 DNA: TGCGCCAGCAGCCCTCACCCCACAGGGGAAAGTGGAAACACCATATATTTT. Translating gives CASSPHPTGESGNTIYF.

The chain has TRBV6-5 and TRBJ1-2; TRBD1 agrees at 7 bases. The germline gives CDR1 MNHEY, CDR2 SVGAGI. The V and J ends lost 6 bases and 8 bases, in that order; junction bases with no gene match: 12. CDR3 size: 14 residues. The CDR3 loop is CASRSVRQGKGYTF. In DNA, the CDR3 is TGTGCCAGCAGGTCCGTCAGACAGGGAAAGGGCTACACCTTC.